The source of this T cell receptor (beta chain) is a study of radiation and T cells in renal cell carcinoma. Study-level background: Nephrectomy followed 15 Gy stereotactic body radiation by 4 weeks.

TCRdb keeps only in-frame clones here, not all; method: immunoSEQ multiplex PCR. The table lists around 75,000 clones, over 80% of them singletons. To note about this clone: Its antigen is undetermined.

The time point: blood 2 weeks post-SBRT. The treatment: 15 Gy SBRT to primary tumor, nephrectomy 4 weeks later. After SBRT, blood was collected at 2 and 4 weeks, plus baseline. The patient's renal cell carcinoma had clear cell pathology. Notes on the study in general: From baseline, blood top tumor clonotypes peaked at 2 weeks post-radiation.

This material consisted of blood, taken from a patient whose treatment included radiotherapy and nephrectomy. The TCR was taken from a man aged 55-75 years with renal cell carcinoma.

The CDR3 bases are TGTGCCAGCTCACCTACTGTCTCTGGGGCCAACGTCCTGACTTTC. It yields the protein CASSPTVSGANVLTF. The chain employs TRBV18 and TRBJ2-6, with no clear D. This CDR3 has 15 residues. The V gene lost 3 bases and the J gene lost 0 bases, with 6 bases spanning the gap. Germline V gene sequence: CDR1 KGHSH, CDR2 LQKENI.